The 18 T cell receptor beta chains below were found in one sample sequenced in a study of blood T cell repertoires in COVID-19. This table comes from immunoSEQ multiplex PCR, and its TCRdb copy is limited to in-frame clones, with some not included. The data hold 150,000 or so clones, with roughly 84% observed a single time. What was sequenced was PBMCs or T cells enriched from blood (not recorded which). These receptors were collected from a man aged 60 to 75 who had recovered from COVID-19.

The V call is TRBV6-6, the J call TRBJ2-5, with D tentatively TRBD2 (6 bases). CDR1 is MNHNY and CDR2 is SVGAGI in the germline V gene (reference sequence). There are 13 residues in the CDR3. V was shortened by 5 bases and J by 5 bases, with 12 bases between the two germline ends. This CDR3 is CASSLNRGETQYF. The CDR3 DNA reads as TGTGCCAGCAGTCTCAACCGGGGGGAGACCCAGTACTTC.

The CDR3, as DNA: TGCAGCGTTCTTCAGGGGATCCCCTCCTACGAGCAGTACTTC. It yields the protein CSVLQGIPSYEQYF. The chain employs TRBV29-1 and TRBJ2-7, with D perhaps matching TRBD1 (6 bases). Germline CDR1 and CDR2: SQVTM and ANQGSEA. V lost 5 bases and J lost 0, with 14 bases in between. This CDR3 has 14 residues.

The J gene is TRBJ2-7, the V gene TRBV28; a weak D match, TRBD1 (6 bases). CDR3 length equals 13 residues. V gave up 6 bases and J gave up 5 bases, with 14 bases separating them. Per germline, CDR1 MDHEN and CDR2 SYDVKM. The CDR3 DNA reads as TGTGCCAGCAGGCTACAGGGTGCCCACGAGCAGTACTTC. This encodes CASRLQGAHEQYF.

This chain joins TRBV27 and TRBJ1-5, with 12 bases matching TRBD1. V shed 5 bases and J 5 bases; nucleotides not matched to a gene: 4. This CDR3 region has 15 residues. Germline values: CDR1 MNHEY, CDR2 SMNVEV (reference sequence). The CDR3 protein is CASSPGTGGHQPQHF. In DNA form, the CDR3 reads TGTGCCAGCAGTCCGGGGACAGGGGGCCATCAGCCCCAGCATTTT.

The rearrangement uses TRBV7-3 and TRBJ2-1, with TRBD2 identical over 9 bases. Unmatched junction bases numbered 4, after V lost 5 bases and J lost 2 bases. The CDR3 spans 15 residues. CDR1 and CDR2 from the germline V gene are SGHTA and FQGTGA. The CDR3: CASSRRLAAYNEQFF. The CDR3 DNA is TGTGCCAGCAGCCGTAGACTAGCGGCCTACAATGAGCAGTTCTTC.

DNA of the CDR3: TGTGCCAGCAGCCTGGCCGGGCCCCGCGGGAGCGGGGAGCTGTTTTTT. It codes for CASSLAGPRGSGELFF. This chain links TRBV7-2 with TRBJ2-2, with 7 bases matching TRBD2. CDR3 length: 16 amino acids. Germline CDR1 SGHTA, CDR2 FQGNSA. V lost 5 bases to trimming and J lost 7 bases; unmatched junction nucleotides: 13.

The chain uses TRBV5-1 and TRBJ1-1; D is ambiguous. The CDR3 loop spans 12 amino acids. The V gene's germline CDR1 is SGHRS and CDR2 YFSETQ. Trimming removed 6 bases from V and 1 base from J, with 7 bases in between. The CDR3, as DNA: TGCGCCAGCAACGGAGAGAACACTGAAGCTTTCTTT. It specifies CASNGENTEAFF.

CDR3 DNA sequence: TGTGCCACCAGCAGAGATCGATCGACTTTGTATTTT. This sequence encodes CATSRDRSTLYF. The chain combines TRBV15 with TRBJ2-3; D unclear. CDR1 and CDR2 from the germline V gene are LNHNV and YYDKDF (reference sequence). The CDR3 consists of 12 residues. Trimming left V 0 bases short and J 14 bases short, with 12 bases between.

This CDR3 reads CASSPGTGDRYQETQYF. The CDR3 DNA is TGCGCCAGCAGCCCCGGGACAGGGGACCGGTACCAAGAGACCCAGTACTTC. The chain has TRBV5-1 and TRBJ2-5, with 10 bases matching TRBD1. V gave up 4 bases and J gave up 0 bases; unmatched junction bases: 9. The germline gives CDR1 SGHRS, CDR2 YFSETQ. The CDR3 length is 17 residues.

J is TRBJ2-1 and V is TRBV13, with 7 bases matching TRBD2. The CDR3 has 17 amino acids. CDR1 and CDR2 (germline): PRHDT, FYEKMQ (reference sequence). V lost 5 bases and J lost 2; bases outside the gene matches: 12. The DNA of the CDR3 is TGTGCCAGCAGCCCCCCCCGGGGACTACCTCCCTACAATGAGCAGTTCTTC. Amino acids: CASSPPRGLPPYNEQFF.

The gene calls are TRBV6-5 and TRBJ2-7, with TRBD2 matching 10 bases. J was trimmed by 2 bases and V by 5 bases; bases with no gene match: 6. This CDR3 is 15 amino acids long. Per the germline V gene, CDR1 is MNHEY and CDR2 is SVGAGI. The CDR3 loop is CASSPRTSGAYEQYF. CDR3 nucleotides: TGTGCCAGCAGTCCTCGGACTAGCGGCGCCTACGAGCAGTACTTC.

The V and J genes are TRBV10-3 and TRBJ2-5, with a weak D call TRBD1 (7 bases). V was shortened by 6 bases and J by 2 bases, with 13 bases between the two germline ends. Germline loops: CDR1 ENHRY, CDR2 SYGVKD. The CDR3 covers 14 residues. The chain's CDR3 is CAISGGTAQETQYF. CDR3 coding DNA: TGTGCCATCAGCGGAGGGACAGCACAAGAGACCCAGTACTTC.

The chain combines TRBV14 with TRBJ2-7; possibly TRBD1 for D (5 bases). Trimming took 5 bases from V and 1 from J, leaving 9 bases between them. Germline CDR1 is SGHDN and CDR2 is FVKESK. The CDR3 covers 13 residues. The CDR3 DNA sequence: TGTGCCAGCAGCTCGACAGATTCCTACGAGCAGTACTTC. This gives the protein CASSSTDSYEQYF. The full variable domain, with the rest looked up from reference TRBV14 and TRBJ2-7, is EAGVTQFPSHSVIEKGQTVTLRCDPISGHDNLYWYRRVMGKEIKFLLHFVKESKQDESGMPNNRFLAERTGGTYSTLKVQPAELEDSGVYFCASSSTDSYEQYFGPGTRLTVT.

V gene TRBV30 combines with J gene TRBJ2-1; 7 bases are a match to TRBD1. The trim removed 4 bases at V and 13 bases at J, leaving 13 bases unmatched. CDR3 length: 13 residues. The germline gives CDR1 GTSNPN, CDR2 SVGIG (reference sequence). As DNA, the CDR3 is TGTGCCTGGAAAGGGGGCACCGGACAGTCACAGTTCTTC. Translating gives CAWKGGTGQSQFF. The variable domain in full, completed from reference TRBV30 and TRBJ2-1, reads SQTIHQWPATLVQPVGSPLSLECTVEGTSNPNLYWYRQAAGRGLQLLFYSVGIGQISSEVPQNLSASRPQDRQFILSSKKLLLSDSGFYLCAWKGGTGQSQFFGPGTRLTVL.

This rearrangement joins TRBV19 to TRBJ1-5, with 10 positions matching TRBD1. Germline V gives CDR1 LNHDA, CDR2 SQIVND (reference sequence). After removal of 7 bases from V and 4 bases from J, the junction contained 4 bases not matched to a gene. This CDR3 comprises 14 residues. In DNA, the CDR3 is TGTGCCAGTACCCCGGACAGGGGGAATCAGCCCCAGCATTTT. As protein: CASTPDRGNQPQHF.

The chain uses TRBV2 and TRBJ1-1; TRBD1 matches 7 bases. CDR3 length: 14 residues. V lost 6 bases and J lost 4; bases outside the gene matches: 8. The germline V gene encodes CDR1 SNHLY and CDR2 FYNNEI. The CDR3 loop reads CASRQVKGATEAFF. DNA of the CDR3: TGTGCCAGCAGACAGGTCAAGGGGGCCACTGAAGCTTTCTTT.

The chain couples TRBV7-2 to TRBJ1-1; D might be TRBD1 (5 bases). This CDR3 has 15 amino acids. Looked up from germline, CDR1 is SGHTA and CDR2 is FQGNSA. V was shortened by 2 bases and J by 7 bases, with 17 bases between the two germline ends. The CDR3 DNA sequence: TGTGCCAGCAGCTTAATGGGCAGCCGCCAGGGTGAAGCTTTCTTT. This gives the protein CASSLMGSRQGEAFF. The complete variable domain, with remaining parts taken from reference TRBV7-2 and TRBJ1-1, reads GAGVSQSPSNKVTEKGKDVELRCDPISGHTALYWYRQSLGQGLEFLIYFQGNSAPDKSGLPSDRFSAERTGGSVSTLTIQRTQQEDSAVYLCASSLMGSRQGEAFFGQGTRLTVV.

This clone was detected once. DNA for the CDR3: TGTGCCAGTAGTATAGAAACTAGCGGCTCCTACGAGCAGTACTTC. It encodes CASSIETSGSYEQYF. This chain connects TRBV19 to TRBJ2-7, with TRBD2 identical over 8 bases. The CDR3 has 15 amino acids. The germline V gene has CDR1 LNHDA and CDR2 SQIVND (reference sequence). Trimming removed 0 bases from V and 0 bases from J; junction bases left unmatched: 1. Full variable domain (remainder filled in from reference TRBV19 and TRBJ2-7): DGGITQSPKYLFRKEGQNVTLSCEQNLNHDAMYWYRQDPGQGLRLIYYSQIVNDFQKGDIAEGYSVSREKKESFPLTVTSAQKNPTAFYLCASSIETSGSYEQYFGPGTRLTVT.